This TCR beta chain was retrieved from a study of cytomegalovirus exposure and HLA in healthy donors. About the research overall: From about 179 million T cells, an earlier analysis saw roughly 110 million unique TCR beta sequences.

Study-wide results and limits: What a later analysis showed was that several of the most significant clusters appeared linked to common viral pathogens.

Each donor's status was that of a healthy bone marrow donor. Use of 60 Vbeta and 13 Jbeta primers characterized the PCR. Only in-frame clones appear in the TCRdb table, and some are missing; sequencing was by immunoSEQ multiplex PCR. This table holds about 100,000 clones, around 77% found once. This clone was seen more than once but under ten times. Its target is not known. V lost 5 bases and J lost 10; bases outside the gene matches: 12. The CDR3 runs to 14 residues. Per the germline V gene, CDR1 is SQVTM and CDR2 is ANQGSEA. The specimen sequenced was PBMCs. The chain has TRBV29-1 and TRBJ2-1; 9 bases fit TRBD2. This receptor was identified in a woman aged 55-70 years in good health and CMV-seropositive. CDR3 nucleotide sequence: TGCAGCGTTCGGGCGGGACTAGCAGTTGGGGAGCAGTTCTTC. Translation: CSVRAGLAVGEQFF.